The T cell receptor (beta chain) described here comes from a study of T-cell reconstitution after alpha-beta-depleted transplantation in children listed by TCRdb under 2016. Some background on the complete study: Using TCR repertoire profiling, the study followed T-cell immune reconstitution in a quantitative way in children after TCRalphabeta/CD19-depleted allogeneic hematopoietic cell transplantation.

In the case of this clonotype: The target of this receptor is not known. No quality values exist for individual bases; no much larger clone is one base distant.

The library relied on PCR. Sequencing instrument: Illumina HiSeq 2500. To normalize quantification of the TCRbeta repertoire, the TCR libraries were built with molecular barcoding that relied on unique molecular identifiers. The public reads were reprocessed in TCRdb via fastp at Q25 and MiXCR, keeping in-frame beta chains. When rows share a CDR3 protein, they turn into one entry using the most common DNA and genes. The sample records hundreds of thousands of distinct CDR3 sequences, roughly a tenth of which are singletons. The ten largest clones represent less than 5% of the sample. According to the germline V gene, CDR1 reads LGHNA and CDR2 reads YNFKEQ. Spanning cysteine to phenylalanine, the CDR3 consists of 15 amino acids. Only the CDR3 part of the read is kept: 45 bases, read in frame from the first base. V is cut by 0 bases and J by 6 bases, and the space between the germline ends is 12 bases.

The sequence was collected from a human donor who donated a stem cell graft to a child with acute myeloid leukemia. The rearranged segments are TRBV4-2 and TRBJ2-1; the D gene is perhaps TRBD2, from 6 matching bases. The sequenced sample was PBMCs from the stem cell graft donor, obtained from the stem cell graft. The CDR3 has the sequence CASSQDPGDGNEQFF. The DNA sequence is as follows: TGTGCCAGCAGCCAAGACCCGGGAGACGGCAATGAGCAGTTCTTC.